The clone carrying this T cell receptor beta chain was found many times. Its antigen is not identified. No cell sorting was done before RNA was extracted from the tissue. More than 3 cm separated this lung sample from the edge of the tumor. The data belong to a study of tumor and adjacent non-tumor tissue in lung cancer. Study at large: Patients comprised over 9 adenocarcinoma, a couple of squamous cell carcinoma and 1 small cell lung cancer. Some 3.9 million productive TCRbeta reads were obtained per sample on average.

The library came from three nested PCR rounds adapted from ARM-PCR protocols. TCRdb itself ran the multiplex PCR reads through MiXCR, one entry per CDR3 protein. The repertoire holds 90,000 to 110,000 distinct CDR3 sequences, with about 61% as singletons. Germline V lookup: CDR1 SGHDT, CDR2 YYEEEE. V was cut by 1 base and J by 8 bases, with 12 bases left in between. The CDR3 is 13 residues long. Whole-study findings and limits: In normal lung, the top 100 clones were significantly more dominant than in tumor.

The TCR was taken from a man aged 55-75 years with non-small cell lung cancer. The chain links TRBV5-6 to TRBJ1-2; weak D call: TRBD1 (6 bases). Sequenced sample: distant non-tumor lung tissue. The CDR3 spells CASSLKQGRGYTF. Here the CDR3 DNA reads TGTGCCAGCAGCTTGAAACAGGGAAGAGGCTACACCTTC.